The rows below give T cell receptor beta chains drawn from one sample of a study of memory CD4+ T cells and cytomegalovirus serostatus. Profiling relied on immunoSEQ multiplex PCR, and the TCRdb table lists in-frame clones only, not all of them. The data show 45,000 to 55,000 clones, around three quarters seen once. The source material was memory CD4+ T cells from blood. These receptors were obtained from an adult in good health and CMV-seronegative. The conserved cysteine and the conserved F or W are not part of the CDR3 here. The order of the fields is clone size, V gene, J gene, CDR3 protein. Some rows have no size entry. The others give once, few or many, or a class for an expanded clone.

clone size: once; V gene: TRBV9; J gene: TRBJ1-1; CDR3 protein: ASSATGKKETEAF
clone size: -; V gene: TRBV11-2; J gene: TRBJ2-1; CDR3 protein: ASSLIGTSGTSSYNEQF
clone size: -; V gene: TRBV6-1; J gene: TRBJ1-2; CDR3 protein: ASSEAPAPDYT
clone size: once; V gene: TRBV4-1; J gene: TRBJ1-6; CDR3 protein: ASSQEQGRRGNSPLH
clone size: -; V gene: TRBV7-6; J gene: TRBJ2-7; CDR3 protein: ASSSLDNYEQY
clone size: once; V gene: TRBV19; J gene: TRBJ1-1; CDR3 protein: ASSIGLTSAF
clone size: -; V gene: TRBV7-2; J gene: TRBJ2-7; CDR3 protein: ASSSSRVRLAGGRYEQY
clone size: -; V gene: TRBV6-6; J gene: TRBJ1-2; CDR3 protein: ASSFRGQGVYGYT
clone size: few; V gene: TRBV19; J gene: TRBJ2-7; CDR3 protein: ASSISGQSYEQY
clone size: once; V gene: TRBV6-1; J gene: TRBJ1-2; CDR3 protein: ASSGSLTGGISYGYT
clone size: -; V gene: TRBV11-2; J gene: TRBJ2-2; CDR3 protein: ASSLGTDRTGELF
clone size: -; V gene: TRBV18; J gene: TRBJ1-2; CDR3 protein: ASSPPFQGGEGYT
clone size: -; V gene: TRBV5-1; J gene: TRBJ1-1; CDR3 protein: ASSFGSTIPEAF
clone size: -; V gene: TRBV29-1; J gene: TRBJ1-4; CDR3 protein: SVAEGDEKLF
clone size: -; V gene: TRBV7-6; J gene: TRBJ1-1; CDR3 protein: ASSLVTGDTEAF
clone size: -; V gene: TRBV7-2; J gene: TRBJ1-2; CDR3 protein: ASSLDSYGYT
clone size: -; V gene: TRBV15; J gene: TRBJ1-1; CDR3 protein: ATSKDGGGTEAF
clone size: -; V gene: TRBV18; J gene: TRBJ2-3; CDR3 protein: ASSPDEDTQY
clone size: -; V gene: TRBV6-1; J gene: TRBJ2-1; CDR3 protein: ASSGTGTGVKDEQF
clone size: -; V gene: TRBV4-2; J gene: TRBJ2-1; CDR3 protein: ASSHSAIGGSNEQF
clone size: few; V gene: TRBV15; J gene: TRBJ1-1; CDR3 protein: ATSRSLQGTEAF
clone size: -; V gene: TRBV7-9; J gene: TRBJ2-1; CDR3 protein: ASSDSPMLGEQF
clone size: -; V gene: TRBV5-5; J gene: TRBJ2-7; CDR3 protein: ASSEGREQY
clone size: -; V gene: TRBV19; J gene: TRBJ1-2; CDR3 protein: ASRRTGVDGYT
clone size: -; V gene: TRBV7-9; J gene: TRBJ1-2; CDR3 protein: ASSLWMGSNYGYT
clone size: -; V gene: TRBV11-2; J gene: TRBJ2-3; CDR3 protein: ASSVPGQGPPTQY
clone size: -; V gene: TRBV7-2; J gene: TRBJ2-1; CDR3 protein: ASSLVLAGVYNEQF
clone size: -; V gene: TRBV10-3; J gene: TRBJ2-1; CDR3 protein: AIGPGSSSFNEQF
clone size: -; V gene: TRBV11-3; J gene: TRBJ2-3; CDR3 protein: ASSLRGTSTTDTQY
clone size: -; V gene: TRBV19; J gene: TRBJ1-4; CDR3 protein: ASSIFLGAAYNEKLF
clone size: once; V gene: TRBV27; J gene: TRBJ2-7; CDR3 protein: ATRGWAQTSTYEQY
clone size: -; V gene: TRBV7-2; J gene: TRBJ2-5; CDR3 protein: ASSSSGTQY
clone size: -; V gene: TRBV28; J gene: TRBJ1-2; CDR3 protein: ASRSRRSWGYT
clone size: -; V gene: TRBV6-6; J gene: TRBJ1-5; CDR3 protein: ASSKDKYQPQH
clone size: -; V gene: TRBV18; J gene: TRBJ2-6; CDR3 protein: ASSPGPGAGGANVLT
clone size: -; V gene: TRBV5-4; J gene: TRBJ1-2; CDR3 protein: ASSASTGKQNYGYT
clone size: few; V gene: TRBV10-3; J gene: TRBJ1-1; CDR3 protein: AIGHSGRGNTEAF
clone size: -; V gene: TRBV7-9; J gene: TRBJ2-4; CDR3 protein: ASSLPGYIQY
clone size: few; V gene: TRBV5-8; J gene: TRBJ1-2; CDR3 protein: ASSPGHLNYGYT
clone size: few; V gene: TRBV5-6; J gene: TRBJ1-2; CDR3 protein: ASSPTGPLYGYT
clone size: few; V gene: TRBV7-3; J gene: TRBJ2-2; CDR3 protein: ASSARTHYTGELF
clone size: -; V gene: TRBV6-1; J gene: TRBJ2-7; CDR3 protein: ASSASRGYEQY
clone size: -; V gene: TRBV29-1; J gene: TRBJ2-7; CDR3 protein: SVMDGGRSYEQY
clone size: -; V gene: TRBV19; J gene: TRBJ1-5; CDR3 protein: ASKEGRGDQPQH
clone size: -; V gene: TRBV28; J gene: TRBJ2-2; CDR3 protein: ASSTWVGAGGELF
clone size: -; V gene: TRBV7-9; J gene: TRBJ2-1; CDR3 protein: ASSPRLAELNEQF
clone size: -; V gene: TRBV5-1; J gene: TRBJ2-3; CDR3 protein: ASSTSGRATDTQY
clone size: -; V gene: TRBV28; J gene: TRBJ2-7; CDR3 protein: ASGTGPTYEQY
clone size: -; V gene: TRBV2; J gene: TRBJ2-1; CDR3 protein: ASSGDRGRGNEQF
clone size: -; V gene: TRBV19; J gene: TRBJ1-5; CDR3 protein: ASRLPKGQGDQPQH
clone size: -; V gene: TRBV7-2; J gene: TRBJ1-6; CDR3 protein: ASSSDYDSPLH
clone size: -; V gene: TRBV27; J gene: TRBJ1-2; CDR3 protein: ASSRSGTGFGYT
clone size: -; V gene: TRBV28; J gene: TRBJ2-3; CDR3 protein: ASSYPLAGGATSTDTQY
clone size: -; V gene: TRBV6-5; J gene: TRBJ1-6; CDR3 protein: ASSTSGTGNSPLH
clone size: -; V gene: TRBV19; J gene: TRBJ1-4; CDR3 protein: ASSKRTGWATNEKLF
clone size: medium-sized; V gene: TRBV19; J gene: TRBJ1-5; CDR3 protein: ASSIISPRGDQPQH
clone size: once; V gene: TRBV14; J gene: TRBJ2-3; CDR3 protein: ASSQVGSTDTQY